These 14 T cell receptor beta chains were all obtained from the same sample, sequenced in a study of blood T cell repertoires in COVID-19. Here immunoSEQ multiplex PCR was the method, and the copy in TCRdb shows in-frame clones only, minus some. The sample records about 210,000 clones, 70% to 90% being singletons. The specimen was peripheral blood. The receptors come from a woman aged 35 to 49 with acute or convalescent COVID-19.

The V call is TRBV10-2, the J call TRBJ2-7; maybe TRBD1 (7 bases). The CDR3 runs to 14 residues. Trimming cost V 5 bases and J 1 base, with 12 bases left between them. The germline CDR1 and CDR2 sequences are WSHSY and SAAADI. For the CDR3, the DNA is TGCGCCAGCAGTCCGACAGGGAGGTCCTACGAGCAGTACGTC. As protein: CASSPTGRSYEQYV.

The chain links TRBV6-5 to TRBJ1-5; 9 positions match TRBD1. The CDR3 sequence is 15 residues long. V trimming: 6 bases; J trimming: 7 bases; junction bases outside the gene matches: 10. Germline V gene lookup returns CDR1 MNHEY and CDR2 SVGAGI. The CDR3 nucleotides read TGTGCCAGCAGCCCGGGACAGGGAATGGAGCAGCCCCAGCATTTT. The encoded protein is CASSPGQGMEQPQHF.

The rearrangement joins TRBV6-1 to TRBJ2-3; D may be TRBD2 (6 bases). This CDR3 is 13 amino acids long. CDR1 and CDR2 from the germline V gene are MNHNS and SASEGT. Trimming left V 0 bases short and J 9 bases short, with 10 bases between. The CDR3 nucleotides are TGTGCCAGCAGTGAAGCTTGGCTAGCGACGCAGTATTTT. It translates to CASSEAWLATQYF.

CDR3 protein: CASSLATNYGYTF. The CDR3 DNA is TGCGCCAGCAGCTTGGCCACTAACTATGGCTACACCTTC. The gene calls are TRBV5-1 and TRBJ1-2, with D hard to call. V lost 0 bases to trimming and J lost 0 bases, with 3 bases between them. Germline V lookup: CDR1 SGHRS, CDR2 YFSETQ. This CDR3 region has 13 residues.

To note about this clone: Other nucleotide sequences in the sample specify the same CDR3. The chain combines TRBV11-2 with TRBJ1-1; D is unresolved. Germline V gives CDR1 SGHAT, CDR2 FQNNGV. Trimming left V 2 bases short and J 2 bases short, with 6 bases between. There are 13 residues in the CDR3. Written as DNA, the CDR3 is TGTGCCAGCAGCTTAAGCCTTAACACTGAAGCTTTCTTT. Encoded protein: CASSLSLNTEAFF.

The V call is TRBV5-5, the J call TRBJ2-7, with D possibly matching TRBD1 (5 bases). From germline, CDR1 is SGHKS and CDR2 YYEKEE (reference sequence). V lost 2 bases, J lost 4 bases, and 7 bases lay in between. The CDR3 contains 12 residues. As DNA, the CDR3 is TGTGCCAGCAGCTTTCAGGGTTACGAGCAGTACGTC. Amino acid sequence: CASSFQGYEQYV.

This sequence joins TRBV7-2 and TRBJ1-5, with TRBD1 as a possible D gene (6 bases). Germline values: CDR1 SGHTA, CDR2 FQGNSA. The CDR3 spans 14 residues. V dropped 4 bases and J dropped 6 bases, with 13 bases sitting between them. The CDR3 bases are TGTGCCAGCAGCTACCAGACAGGCGGTCAGCCCCAGCATTTT. Translated: CASSYQTGGQPQHF.

V usage is TRBV5-4 and J usage is TRBJ1-2; D not resolved. From germline, CDR1 is SGHNT and CDR2 YYREEE (reference sequence). V dropped 10 bases and J dropped 4 bases, with 20 bases sitting between them. The CDR3 covers 14 residues. Written as DNA, the CDR3 is TGTGCCCCCCCAGGTACCCGTCGGGGCTATGGCTACACCTTC. Its translation is CAPPGTRRGYGYTF.

V gene TRBV18 combines with J gene TRBJ2-3; TRBD1 matches at 7 bases. Unmatched junction bases numbered 10, after V lost 0 bases and J lost 4 bases. Germline V gene lookup returns CDR1 KGHSH and CDR2 LQKENI. The CDR3 runs to 17 residues. Here the CDR3 reads CASSPPLGATGADTQYF. CDR3 DNA sequence: TGTGCCAGCTCACCACCTCTCGGGGCCACAGGGGCAGATACGCAGTATTTT. Combining the CDR3 with reference TRBV18 and TRBJ2-3 gives the whole variable domain NAGVMQNPRHLVRRRGQEARLRCSPMKGHSHVYWYRQLPEEGLKFMVYLQKENIIDESGMPKERFSAEFPKEGPSILRIQQVVRGDSAAYFCASSPPLGATGADTQYFGPGTRLTVL.

The rearrangement links TRBV6-5 to TRBJ1-2; 9 bases map to TRBD1. The V segment lost 6 bases and the J segment 4 bases; nucleotides outside the gene matches: 6. Germline V gene sequence: CDR1 MNHEY, CDR2 SVGAGI. The CDR3 spans 14 residues. CDR3 region: CASRLQGAGYGYTF. The CDR3 DNA sequence: TGTGCCAGCAGATTACAGGGGGCGGGCTATGGCTACACCTTC.

This chain joins TRBV2 and TRBJ1-2, with D perhaps matching TRBD1 (5 bases). Looked up from germline, CDR1 is SNHLY and CDR2 is FYNNEI. Deletions cut 11 bases from V and 11 bases from J, with 12 bases between. This CDR3 has 9 amino acids. The CDR3 DNA follows: TGTGCCGCGGGACGGACGTACACCTTC. Amino acids: CAAGRTYTF.

V is TRBV10-3 and J is TRBJ2-7; D remains ambiguous. V was pared by 6 bases and J by 9 bases, with 15 bases between. Per germline, CDR1 ENHRY and CDR2 SYGVKD. This CDR3 contains 12 residues. CDR3: CAISGEGVRQYV. CDR3 bases: TGTGCCATCAGCGGAGAAGGAGTCCGGCAGTACGTC.

The chain employs TRBV18 and TRBJ1-6; 8 bases agree with TRBD1. Germline lookup yields CDR1 KGHSH and CDR2 LQKENI. This CDR3 is 16 amino acids long. J lost 6 bases, V lost 4 bases, and 8 bases had no gene match. This CDR3 is CASSQSTGAANSPLHF. CDR3 nucleotide sequence: TGTGCCAGCTCACAATCGACAGGGGCCGCTAATTCACCCCTCCACTTT.

The chain couples TRBV20-1 to TRBJ1-2, with 11 bases lining up with TRBD1. CDR1 DFQATT and CDR2 SNEGSKA come from the germline V gene (reference sequence). The CDR3 length is 15 residues. The J segment lost 6 bases and the V segment lost 3 bases, leaving 9 bases of the junction unmatched. The CDR3 loop reads CSASGDRGGRDGYTF. The CDR3 bases are TGCAGTGCTAGTGGGGACAGGGGGGGAAGGGATGGCTACACCTTC.